This TCR beta chain originates from a study of T cell repertoires in cytomegalovirus infection. As for the study in general: Indications came from public TCR beta signatures; they pointed to CMV infection and to a matching HLA type. Study-wide findings and caveats: Carriers of CMV and the relevant HLA type were discriminated by public TCR beta frequency. HLA-C-restricted TCR beta clonotypes specific for CMV led the ex vivo response.

Each CDR3 protein gets one entry after TCRdb re-called the reads with MiXCR. The profile shows about 770,000 distinct CDR3 sequences, around 29% of them singletons. A note on this clonotype: Its antigen remains unidentified.

CDR3 length: 15 amino acids. Trimming took 6 bases from V and 6 from J; bases not matched to a gene: 12. The chain is built from TRBV12-3 or TRBV12-4 and TRBJ2-3; 7 bases fit TRBD1. The receptor comes from a human donor in good health (CMV status not recorded). Some clones in this sample may be carry-over from other donors' samples. The sequenced sample was cultured CD8+ T cells from PBMCs, obtained from culture after CMV antigen stimulation. The CDR3 DNA reads as TGTGCCAGCAGCCGACTCGAACAGGGGTTGGATACGCAGTATTTT. Translating gives CASSRLEQGLDTQYF.